This TCR beta chain originates from a study of cytomegalovirus exposure and HLA in healthy donors. Study-wide background: Inside one of the first data releases sat about 91 million unique TCRs taken from HLA-typed donors. Whole-study results and caveats: Follow-up analysis seemed to connect common viral pathogens with several of the most significant clusters identified. CMV antigen specificity of a few CMV-associated chains was confirmed in vitro.

The PCR had 60 Vbeta and 13 Jbeta primers. The method was immunoSEQ multiplex PCR; TCRdb's version includes in-frame clones alone and lacks a portion of them. This sample carries roughly 140,000 clones, approximately 80% of them seen once, and the ten largest clones take approximately 6.1%. The CDR3 length is 14 residues. Germline values: CDR1 GTSNPN, CDR2 SVGIG (reference sequence). V lost 1 base, J lost 7 bases, and 6 bases stayed unmatched. Points on this clone: The antigen is not known.

The chain uses TRBV30 and TRBJ1-5, with 8 bases fitting TRBD1. The sequence was collected from a man aged 30 to 45 in good health and CMV-seropositive. Sample: PBMCs. The CDR3 region has the DNA TGTGCCTGGAGTGCCGGACAGGGCAGACAGCCCCAGCATTTT. This gives the protein CAWSAGQGRQPQHF.